One sample yielded the 15 T cell receptor beta chains listed below, sequenced in a study of shared clonotypes between healthy human individuals. The assay was immunoSEQ multiplex PCR, and TCRdb's table has in-frame clones only and misses some. The repertoire holds hundreds of thousands of clones, with about two thirds as singletons. The sample comprised memory CD4+ T cells sorted from blood. Subset specified: CD45RA-negative fraction. These receptors all come from a woman in her 30s in good health.

The chain links TRBV6-6 to TRBJ1-1; D not resolved. CDR1 MNHNY and CDR2 SVGAGI come from the germline V gene (reference sequence). The CDR3 has 15 residues. Trimming pared 6 bases from V and 0 bases from J, leaving 14 bases between. CDR3 loop: CASSHPPGMNTEAFF. The CDR3, as DNA: TGTGCCAGCAGCCACCCCCCGGGCATGAACACTGAAGCTTTCTTT.

The chain combines TRBV10-2 with TRBJ1-2; D unresolved. The CDR3 runs to 13 residues. Germline V CDR1 and CDR2: WSHSY, SAAADI. The V end was cut by 3 bases, the J end by 1 base, with 6 bases between. The CDR3 region has the DNA TGCGCCAGCAGTGATCCGATTAACTATGGCTACACCTTC. It translates to CASSDPINYGYTF.

The genes are TRBV11-3 and TRBJ2-5; TRBD1 aligns across 8 bases. Matching the DNA end better, TRBJ2-7 makes the J call doubtful. The germline gives CDR1 SGHNT, CDR2 YENEEA. This CDR3 comprises 15 residues. In DNA form, the CDR3 reads TGTGCCAGCAGCCCCACCGGGACAGGCAGCTACGAGCAGTACTTC. Amino acid sequence: CASSPTGTGSYEQYF.

This clone has just a few counts. The chain has TRBV7-9 and TRBJ1-2; no clear D. Germline V gives CDR1 SEHNR, CDR2 FQNEAQ (reference sequence). CDR3 length equals 15 residues. Trimming removed 5 bases from V and 4 bases from J, with 17 bases in between. CDR3 DNA sequence: TGTGCCAGCAGCGTCAGGCTCCAGGATGGCTATGGCTACACCTTC. Protein sequence: CASSVRLQDGYGYTF.

The gene calls are TRBV28 and TRBJ2-2, with TRBD2 identical over 11 bases. The CDR3 is made up of 21 amino acids. Looked up from germline, CDR1 is MDHEN and CDR2 is SYDVKM. Losses at the gene ends were 4 bases for V and 0 bases for J; bases not matched to a gene: 16. CDR3 region: CASSSNSGRALVGANTGELFF. The CDR3 nucleotides read TGTGCCAGCAGTTCGAATAGCGGGAGGGCCCTCGTCGGTGCGAACACCGGGGAGCTGTTTTTT. Full variable domain (remainder filled in from reference TRBV28 and TRBJ2-2): DVKVTQSSRYLVKRTGEKVFLECVQDMDHENMFWYRQDPGLGLRLIYFSYDVKMKEKGDIPEGYSVSREKKERFSLILESASTNQTSMYLCASSSNSGRALVGANTGELFFGEGSRLTVL.

This clone has just one count. The J gene is TRBJ1-3, the V gene TRBV27; D gene uncertain. Germline V lookup: CDR1 MNHEY, CDR2 SMNVEV (reference sequence). There are 14 residues in the CDR3. The V end was cut by 5 bases, the J end by 0 bases, with 8 bases between. The CDR3 loop is CASSGSRSGNTIYF. CDR3 nucleotide sequence: TGTGCCAGCAGTGGGTCCCGCTCTGGAAACACCATATATTTT.

The chain employs TRBV28 and TRBJ1-3; D possibly corresponds to TRBD1 (6 bases). V was cut by 6 bases and J by 5 bases, with 20 bases left in between. CDR3 length: 16 amino acids. The V gene's germline CDR1 is MDHEN and CDR2 SYDVKM. The CDR3 here is CASRPTTGGARNTIYF. The CDR3 DNA reads as TGTGCCAGCAGGCCCACAACGGGGGGGGCGAGAAACACCATATATTTT.

This chain links TRBV18 with TRBJ1-2; D is undetermined. CDR3 size: 14 residues. Germline V gene sequence: CDR1 KGHSH, CDR2 LQKENI. Trimming shortened V by 0 bases and J by 6 bases, and 11 bases separated the two germline ends. The CDR3, as DNA: TGTGCCAGCTCACCACCTCAGCAGGTCCATGGCTACACCTTC. It specifies CASSPPQQVHGYTF.

In its sample, this clone was seen once. The chain joins TRBV5-4 to TRBJ2-2, with a weak D call TRBD1 (6 bases). In germline, CDR1 is SGHNT, CDR2 YYREEE (reference sequence). CDR3 size: 16 residues. V was clipped by 5 bases and J by 2 bases, with 16 bases between them. The CDR3 loop reads CASRPGARGNTGELFF. In DNA, the CDR3 is TGTGCCAGCAGACCGGGCGCCAGGGGCAACACCGGGGAGCTGTTTTTT. The full variable domain, with the rest looked up from reference TRBV5-4 and TRBJ2-2, is ETGVTQSPTHLIKTRGQQVTLRCSSQSGHNTVSWYQQALGQGPQFIFQYYREEENGRGNFPPRFSGLQFPNYSSELNVNALELDDSALYLCASRPGARGNTGELFFGEGSRLTVL.

The CDR3 DNA reads TGTGCCAGCAGTGACGGTCAGCCGGGAGGAGGCTACACCTTC. This encodes CASSDGQPGGGYTF. The V call is TRBV6-5, the J call TRBJ1-2; D remains unclear. The CDR3 is 14 amino acids. Germline assignment: CDR1 MNHEY and CDR2 SVGAGI. V was shortened by 5 bases and J by 8 bases, with 18 bases between the two germline ends.

This clone appeared once. The chain has TRBV30 and TRBJ2-7; D may be TRBD2 (5 bases). Trimming removed 5 bases at V and 4 bases at J, with 9 bases between. CDR1 is GTSNPN and CDR2 is SVGIG in the germline V gene (reference sequence). CDR3 size: 11 residues. CDR3 sequence: CAWGTGYEQYF. CDR3 in DNA: TGTGCCTGGGGAACGGGATACGAGCAGTACTTC.

This clone has more than one count but fewer than ten. The genes are TRBV19 and TRBJ2-6; D possibly corresponds to TRBD2 (5 bases). Trimming removed 7 bases at V and 2 bases at J, with 12 bases between. CDR3 size: 15 residues. Germline-derived CDR1 and CDR2 are LNHDA and SQIVND (reference sequence). The CDR3 is CASNSPGAGANVLTF. The CDR3 DNA reads TGTGCCAGTAACTCCCCCGGGGCTGGGGCCAACGTCCTGACTTTC. The full variable domain, completed using reference TRBV19 and TRBJ2-6, is DGGITQSPKYLFRKEGQNVTLSCEQNLNHDAMYWYRQDPGQGLRLIYYSQIVNDFQKGDIAEGYSVSREKKESFPLTVTSAQKNPTAFYLCASNSPGAGANVLTFGAGSRLTVL.

Notes on this clone: A read error may account for a junction end that differs from germline. J is TRBJ1-6 and V is TRBV29-1; D gene uncertain. This CDR3 has 13 residues. Germline loops: CDR1 SQVTM, CDR2 ANQGSEA. The CDR3 spells CSVGDDYTSPLHF. CDR3 DNA: TGCAGCGTTGGCGACGATTATACTTCACCCCTCCACTTT.

This chain joins TRBV15 and TRBJ2-1; 12 bases map to TRBD2. The germline gives CDR1 LNHNV, CDR2 YYDKDF (reference sequence). J gave up 9 bases and V 1 base, and 7 bases lay outside the gene matches. The CDR3 spans 16 residues. Written as DNA, the CDR3 is TGTGCCACCAGCAGAGCAAGACTAGCGGGAGCGGGTGAGCAGTTCTTC. It encodes CATSRARLAGAGEQFF.

This clone was recorded a few times. The chain links TRBV14 to TRBJ1-2; the D gene is possibly TRBD1 (5 bases). The length of the CDR3 is 11 residues. CDR1 SGHDN and CDR2 FVKESK come from the germline V gene. V dropped 4 bases and J dropped 8 bases, with 8 bases sitting between them. CDR3 amino acids: CASSPGIGYTF. In DNA, the CDR3 is TGTGCCAGCAGCCCAGGGATAGGCTACACCTTC. The full variable domain, in which reference TRBV14 and TRBJ1-2 provide the parts outside the CDR3, is EAGVTQFPSHSVIEKGQTVTLRCDPISGHDNLYWYRRVMGKEIKFLLHFVKESKQDESGMPNNRFLAERTGGTYSTLKVQPAELEDSGVYFCASSPGIGYTFGSGTRLTVV.